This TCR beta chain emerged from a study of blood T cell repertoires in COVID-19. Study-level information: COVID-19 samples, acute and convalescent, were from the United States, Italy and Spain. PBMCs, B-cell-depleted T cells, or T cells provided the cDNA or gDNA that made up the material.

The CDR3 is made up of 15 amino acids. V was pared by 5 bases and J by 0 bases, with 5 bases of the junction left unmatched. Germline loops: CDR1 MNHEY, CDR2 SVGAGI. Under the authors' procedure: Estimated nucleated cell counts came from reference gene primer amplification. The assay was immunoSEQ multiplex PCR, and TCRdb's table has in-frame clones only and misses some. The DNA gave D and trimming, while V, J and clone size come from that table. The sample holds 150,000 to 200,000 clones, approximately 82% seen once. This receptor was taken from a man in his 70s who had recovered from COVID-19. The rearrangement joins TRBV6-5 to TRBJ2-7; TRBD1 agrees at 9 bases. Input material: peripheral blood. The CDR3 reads CASSTRDRASYEQYF. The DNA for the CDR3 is TGTGCCAGCAGTACCCGGGACAGGGCCTCCTACGAGCAGTACTTC.